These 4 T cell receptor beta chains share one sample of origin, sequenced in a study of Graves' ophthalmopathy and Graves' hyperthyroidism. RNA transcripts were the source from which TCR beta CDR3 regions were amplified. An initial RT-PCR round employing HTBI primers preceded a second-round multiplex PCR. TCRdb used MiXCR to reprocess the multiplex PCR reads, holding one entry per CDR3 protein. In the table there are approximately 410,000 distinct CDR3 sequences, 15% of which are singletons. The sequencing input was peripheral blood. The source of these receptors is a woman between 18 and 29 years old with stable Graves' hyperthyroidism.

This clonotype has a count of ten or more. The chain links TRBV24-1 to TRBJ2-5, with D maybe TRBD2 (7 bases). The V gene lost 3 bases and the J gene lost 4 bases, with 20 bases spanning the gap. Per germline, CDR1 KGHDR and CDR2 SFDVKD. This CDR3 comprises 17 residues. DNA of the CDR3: TGTGCCACCAGTGATCGATTTACACAGGGAGGGGGAGAGACCCAGTACTTC. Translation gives CATSDRFTQGGGETQYF.

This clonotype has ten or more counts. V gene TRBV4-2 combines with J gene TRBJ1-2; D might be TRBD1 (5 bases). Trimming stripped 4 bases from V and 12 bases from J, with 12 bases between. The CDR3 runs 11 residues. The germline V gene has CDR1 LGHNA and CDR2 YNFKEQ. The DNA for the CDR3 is TGTGCCAGCAGCCTCGGGGGTACCCACACCTTC. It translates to CASSLGGTHTF.

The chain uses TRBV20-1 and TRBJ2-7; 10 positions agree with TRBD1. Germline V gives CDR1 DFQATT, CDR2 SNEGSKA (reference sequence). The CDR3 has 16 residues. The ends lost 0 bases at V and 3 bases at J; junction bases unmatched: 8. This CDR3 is CSARDTRTGGIYEQYF. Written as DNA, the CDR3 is TGCAGTGCTAGAGATACCCGGACAGGGGGGATCTACGAGCAGTACTTC.

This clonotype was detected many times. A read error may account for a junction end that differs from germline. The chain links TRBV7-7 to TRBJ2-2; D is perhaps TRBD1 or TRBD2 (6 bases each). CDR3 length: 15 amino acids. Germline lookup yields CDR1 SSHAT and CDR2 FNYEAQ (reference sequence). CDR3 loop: CASSFDGGGTGELFF. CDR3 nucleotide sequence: TGTGCTAGCAGCTTTGACGGAGGGGGCACCGGGGAGCTGTTTTTT.